The rows below give T cell receptor beta chains drawn from one sample of a study of post-analysis software for immune sequencing data. TCRdb passed the PCR reads through MiXCR, listing each CDR3 protein once. The sample consists of around 710,000 distinct CDR3 sequences, under 60% of them appearing once. Sequencing was carried out using blood. The source is a girl under 18 with multiple sclerosis. Both conserved end residues are part of each CDR3.

j_call v_call cdr3_aa
TRBJ1-1 TRBV6-2/TRBV6-3 CASSYVAGARGEAFF
TRBJ2-5 TRBV9 CASSVGSQKETQYF
TRBJ2-5 TRBV9 CASSVAGVRETQYF
TRBJ2-7 TRBV27 CASSLSEGSPYEQYF
TRBJ2-3 TRBV7-6 CASSVGQTATDTQYF
TRBJ1-2 TRBV6-5 CASSISAGWRDGYTF
TRBJ2-3 TRBV12-3/TRBV12-4 CASSPGQGRTDTQYF
TRBJ2-3 TRBV20-1 CSAPLRADTQYF
TRBJ2-6 TRBV7-8 CASSLGGRQSGANVLTF
TRBJ2-1 TRBV7-8 CASSPWASGRAVEQFF
TRBJ2-4 TRBV29-1 CSVDWGTKNIQYF
TRBJ2-7 TRBV7-8 CASSLVLGSSYEQYF
. TRBV12-3/TRBV12-4 CAAGLPYNEQYF
TRBJ2-2 TRBV6-1 CASSERGPNTGELFF
TRBJ2-1 TRBV7-9 CASSPGTKRLAVGNEQFF
TRBJ2-3 TRBV6-2/TRBV6-3 CASSYSTWDTQYF
TRBJ1-5 TRBV4-2 CASSQGRQGNQPQHF
TRBJ2-5 TRBV10-3 CAISESRALQETQYF
TRBJ2-3 TRBV7-2 CASSSRERDTQYF
TRBJ1-5 TRBV19 CASRVGSNQPQHF
TRBJ2-1 TRBV30 CAWSVSGGPNEQFF
TRBJ1-5 TRBV19 CASSIKHGDQPQHF
TRBJ2-5 TRBV20-1 CSAQVPGGETQYF
. TRBV7-8 CAGSLWRQQEETQYF
TRBJ2-2 TRBV20-1 CSAPRGTYTGELFF
TRBJ2-3 TRBV7-9 CASGEAGADTQYF
TRBJ2-3 TRBV4-3 CASNQELAGGTSPDTQYF
TRBJ2-3 TRBV7-8 CASSLVPGERTDTQYF
TRBJ2-1 TRBV5-1 CASTSTSGSADEQFF
TRBJ2-7 TRBV4-1 CAGSQDPSSQQGEQYF
. TRBV12-3/TRBV12-4 CASSRDRGPLLLYEQYF
TRBJ2-5 TRBV5-4 CASSLARGNQETQYF
TRBJ2-1 TRBV28 CASISAGIYNEQFF
TRBJ2-1 TRBV4-3 CASSQEGGQGVDEQFF
TRBJ2-5 TRBV6-5 CASSHGGAETQYF
TRBJ2-1 TRBV12-3/TRBV12-4 CASSPSTLGNEQFF
TRBJ2-7 TRBV29-1 CSVAWESSEQYF
. TRBV4-3 CASSQDFVGRGLSVGDEQYF
TRBJ2-1 TRBV20-1 CSARETGQGRNEQFF
TRBJ2-1 TRBV6-2/TRBV6-3 CASRKWASGNNEQFF
TRBJ1-6 TRBV7-9 CASSHSPGANSPLHF
TRBJ2-5 TRBV7-2 CASSLNQGPQETQYF
TRBJ2-5 TRBV7-2 CASSPRQSQETQYF